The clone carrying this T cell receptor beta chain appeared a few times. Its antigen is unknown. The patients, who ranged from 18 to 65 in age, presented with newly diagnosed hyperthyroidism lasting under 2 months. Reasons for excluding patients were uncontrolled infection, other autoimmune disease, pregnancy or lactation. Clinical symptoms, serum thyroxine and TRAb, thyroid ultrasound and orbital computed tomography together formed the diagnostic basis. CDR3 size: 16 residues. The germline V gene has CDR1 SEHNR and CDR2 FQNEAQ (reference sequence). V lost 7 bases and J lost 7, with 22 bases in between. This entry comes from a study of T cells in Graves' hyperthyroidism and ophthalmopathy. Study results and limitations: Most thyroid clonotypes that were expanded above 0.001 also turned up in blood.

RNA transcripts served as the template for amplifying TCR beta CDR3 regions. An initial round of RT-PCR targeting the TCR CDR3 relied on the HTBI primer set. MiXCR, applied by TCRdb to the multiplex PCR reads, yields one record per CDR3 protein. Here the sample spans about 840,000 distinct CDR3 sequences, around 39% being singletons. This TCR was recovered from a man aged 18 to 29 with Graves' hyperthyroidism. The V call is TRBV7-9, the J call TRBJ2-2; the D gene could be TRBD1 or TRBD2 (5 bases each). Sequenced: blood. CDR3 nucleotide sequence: TGTGCCAGCACCCCCCGGGACGTCGTCCTGGGCGGGGAGCTGTTTTTT. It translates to CASTPRDVVLGGELFF.